The T cell receptor beta chain under discussion was sequenced for a study of T cell clonality in common variable immunodeficiency. Caucasian heritage predominated among both patients and controls. Generated by immunoSEQ multiplex PCR, the TCRdb table keeps only in-frame clones and is missing some. Listed for the sample are over 30,000 clones, none seen a single time. Study-level findings and limits: CVID subjects had higher TCRbeta clonality than healthy controls, most marked in about a third. CVID patient heterogeneity limited repertoire-clinical complication correlations. In common variable immunodeficiency, TCR beta chains reportedly carried fewer deletions and N-nucleotide insertions.

This clone was detected many times. The target antigen is unknown. The read ends 3 residues early relative to the CDR3; the germline J gene fills the gap. CDR3 size: 14 residues. Germline V CDR1 and CDR2: MNHNS, SASEGT. V lost 7 bases, J lost 4 bases, and 16 bases lay in between. Sequencing was performed on peripheral blood mononuclear cells. The genes are TRBV6-1 and TRBJ1-2; D unclear. The sequence came from a person aged 18 to 75 in good health. The CDR3 loop is CASNDRGSGYGYTF. Partial CDR3 DNA: TGTGCCAGCAATGACCGAGGATCAGGCTATGGC.